The next 2 T cell receptor beta chains were all read from a single sample in a study of CD8 T cells in Susac syndrome. Random hexamers served to reverse transcribe roughly 0.5 to 1 ug RNA. TCRdb re-called the immunoSEQ multiplex PCR reads with MiXCR, one entry per CDR3 protein. The sample carries 140,000 or so distinct CDR3 sequences, roughly 95% recorded once. Material: CD4+ T cells from PBMCs. These receptors came from a human donor with multiple sclerosis.

The chain carries TRBV30 and TRBJ1-5; no firm D call. This CDR3 has 14 amino acids. CDR1 and CDR2 (germline): GTSNPN, SVGIG (reference sequence). Trimming took off 1 base at V and 7 bases at J, with 14 bases between the two ends. CDR3 DNA sequence: TGTGCCTGGAGTGATCTCTTGGCGGGGCAGCCCCAGCATTTT. Translation gives CAWSDLLAGQPQHF. The variable domain in full, completed from reference TRBV30 and TRBJ1-5, reads SQTIHQWPATLVQPVGSPLSLECTVEGTSNPNLYWYRQAAGRGLQLLFYSVGIGQISSEVPQNLSASRPQDRQFILSSKKLLLSDSGFYLCAWSDLLAGQPQHFGDGTRLSIL.

The gene calls are TRBV27 and TRBJ2-7; TRBD2 matches at 7 bases. Germline CDR1 is MNHEY and CDR2 is SMNVEV (reference sequence). Trimming removed 1 base from V and 2 bases from J; junction bases left unmatched: 5. The CDR3 has 15 amino acids. For the CDR3, the DNA is TGTGCCAGCAGTTTATTGACTAGCCGAGCCTACGAGCAGTACTTC. Translation gives CASSLLTSRAYEQYF.